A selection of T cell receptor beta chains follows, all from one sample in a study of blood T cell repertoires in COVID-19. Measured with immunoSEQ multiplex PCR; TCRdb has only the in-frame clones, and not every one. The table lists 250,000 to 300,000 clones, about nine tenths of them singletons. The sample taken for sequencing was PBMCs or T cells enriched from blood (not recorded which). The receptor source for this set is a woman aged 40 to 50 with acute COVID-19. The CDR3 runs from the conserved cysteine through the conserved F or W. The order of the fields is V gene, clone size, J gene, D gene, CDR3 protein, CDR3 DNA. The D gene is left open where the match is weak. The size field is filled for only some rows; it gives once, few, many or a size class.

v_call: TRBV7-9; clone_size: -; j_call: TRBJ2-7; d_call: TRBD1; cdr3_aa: CASSSSGGRYEQYF; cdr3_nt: TGTGCCAGCAGCTCCTCAGGGGGCCGGTACGAGCAGTACTTC
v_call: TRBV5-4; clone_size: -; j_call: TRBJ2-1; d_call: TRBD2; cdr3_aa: CASSPRTSAEQFF; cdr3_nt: TGTGCCAGCAGCCCTCGGACTAGCGCCGAGCAGTTCTTC
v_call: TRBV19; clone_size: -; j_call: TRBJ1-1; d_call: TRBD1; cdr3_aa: CASHSPGQAMNTEAFF; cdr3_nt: TGTGCCAGTCACAGCCCAGGACAGGCGATGAACACTGAAGCTTTCTTT
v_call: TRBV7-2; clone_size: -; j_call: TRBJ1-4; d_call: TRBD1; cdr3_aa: CASSLGGTANEKLFF; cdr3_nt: TGTGCCAGCAGCTTAGGTGGGACAGCTAATGAAAAACTGTTTTTT
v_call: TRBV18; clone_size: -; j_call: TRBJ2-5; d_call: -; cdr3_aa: CASSLADRKETQYF; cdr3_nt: TGTGCCAGCTCACTAGCGGACAGGAAAGAGACCCAGTACTTC
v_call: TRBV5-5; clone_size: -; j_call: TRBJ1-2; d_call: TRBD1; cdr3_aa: CATTPGTGEPIGSGYTF; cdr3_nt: TGTGCCACCACACCCGGGACAGGGGAACCAATAGGGTCCGGCTACACCTTC
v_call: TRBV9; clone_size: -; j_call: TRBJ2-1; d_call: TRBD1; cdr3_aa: CASSGGQANEQFF; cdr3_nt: TGTGCCAGCAGCGGCGGACAGGCAAATGAGCAGTTCTTC
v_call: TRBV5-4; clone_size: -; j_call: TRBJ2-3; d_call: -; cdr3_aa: CASSRNGRGDTDTQYF; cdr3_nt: TGTGCCAGCAGCCGAAACGGGAGAGGGGACACAGATACGCAGTATTTT
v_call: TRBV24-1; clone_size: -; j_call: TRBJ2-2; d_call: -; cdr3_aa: CATMAGLNTGELFF; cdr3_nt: TGTGCCACCATGGCAGGGCTGAACACCGGGGAGCTGTTTTTT
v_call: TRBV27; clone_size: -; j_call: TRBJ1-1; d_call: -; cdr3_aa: CASSLQGRYTEAFF; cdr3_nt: TGTGCCAGCAGTCTCCAGGGTAGGTACACTGAAGCTTTCTTT
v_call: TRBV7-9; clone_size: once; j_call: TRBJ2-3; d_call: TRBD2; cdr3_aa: CASSFTSGITDTQYF; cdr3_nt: TGTGCCAGCAGCTTTACTAGCGGGATCACAGATACGCAGTATTTT
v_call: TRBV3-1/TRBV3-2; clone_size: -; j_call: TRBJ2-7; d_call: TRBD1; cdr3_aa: CASSSGTGVYEQYF; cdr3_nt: TGTGCCAGCAGCTCCGGGACAGGGGTTTACGAGCAGTACTTC
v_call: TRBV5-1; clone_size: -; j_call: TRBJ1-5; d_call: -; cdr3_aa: CASSLGQEDQPQHF; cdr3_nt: TGCGCCAGCAGCTTGGGACAGGAGGATCAGCCCCAGCATTTT
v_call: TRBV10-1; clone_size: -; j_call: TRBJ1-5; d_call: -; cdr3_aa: CASSVNSNQPQHF; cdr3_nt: TGCGCCAGCAGTGTTAACTCCAATCAGCCCCAGCATTTT
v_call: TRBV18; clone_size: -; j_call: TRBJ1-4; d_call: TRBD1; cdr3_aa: CASSRQGTGNEKLFF; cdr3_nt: TGTGCCAGCTCACGACAAGGGACAGGGAATGAAAAACTGTTTTTT
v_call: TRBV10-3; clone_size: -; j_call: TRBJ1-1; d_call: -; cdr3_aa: CAISGVRNTEAFF; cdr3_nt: TGTGCCATCAGTGGAGTCCGAAACACTGAAGCTTTCTTT
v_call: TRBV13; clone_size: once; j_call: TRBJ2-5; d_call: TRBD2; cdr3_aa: CASSLFSGGETQYF; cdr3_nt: TGTGCCAGCAGCTTATTTAGCGGGGGGGAGACCCAGTACTTC
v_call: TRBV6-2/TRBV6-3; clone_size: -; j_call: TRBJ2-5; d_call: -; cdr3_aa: CASSNFPRQETQYF; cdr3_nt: TGTGCCAGCAGCAACTTTCCGAGGCAAGAGACCCAGTACTTC
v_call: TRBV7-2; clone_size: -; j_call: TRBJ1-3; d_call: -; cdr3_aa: CASSLSGGIRNTIYF; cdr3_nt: TGTGCCAGCAGCTTATCCGGGGGTATTAGAAACACCATATATTTT
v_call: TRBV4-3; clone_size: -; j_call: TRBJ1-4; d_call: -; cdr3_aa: CASSTDSGLSEKLFF; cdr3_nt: TGCGCCAGCAGCACCGACTCTGGACTGAGCGAAAAACTGTTTTTT